What follows describes a single T cell receptor beta chain. Antigen unknown. V was clipped by 4 bases and J by 5 bases, with 21 bases between them. Germline CDR1 SGHRS, CDR2 YFSETQ. This CDR3 comprises 17 residues. This specimen comes from a study of CD4+ T cells in melanoma. TCRdb's table, derived via immunoSEQ multiplex PCR, lists solely in-frame clones and lacks some. The table includes roughly 140,000 clones, 85% to 95% detected once. Study-wide results and limits: Reportedly, melanoma neoantigen-specific CD4+ T cells showed varied differentiation states.

The chain links TRBV5-1 to TRBJ2-2; D not resolved. The sequence derives from a human donor with melanoma. The CDR3 sequence is CASSHALPGRGTGELFF. CDR3 nucleotides: TGCGCCAGCAGCCATGCTTTACCTGGGCGAGGTACCGGGGAGCTGTTTTTT.